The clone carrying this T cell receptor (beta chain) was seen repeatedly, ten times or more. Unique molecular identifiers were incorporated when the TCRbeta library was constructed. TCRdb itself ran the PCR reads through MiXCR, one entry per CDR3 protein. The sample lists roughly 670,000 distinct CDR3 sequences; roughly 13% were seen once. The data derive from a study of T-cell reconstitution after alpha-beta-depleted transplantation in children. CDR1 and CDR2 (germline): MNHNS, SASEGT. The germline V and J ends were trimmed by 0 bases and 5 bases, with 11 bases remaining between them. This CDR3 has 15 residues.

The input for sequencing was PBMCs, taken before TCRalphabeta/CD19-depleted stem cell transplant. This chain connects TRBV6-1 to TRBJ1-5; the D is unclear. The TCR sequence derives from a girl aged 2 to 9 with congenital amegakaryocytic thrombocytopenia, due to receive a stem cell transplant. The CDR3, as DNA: TGTGCCAGCAGTGAAGCGGGTACGGGTTATCAGCCCCAGCATTTT. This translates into CASSEAGTGYQPQHF.